This T cell receptor (beta chain) was profiled in a study of cytomegalovirus exposure and HLA in healthy donors. Study-wide results and caveats: In the analysis, some V segments, TRBV6-2 and TRBV6-3 included, were excluded as indistinguishable. In a later analysis, TCR beta V- and J-gene trimming was associated with a missense DCLRE1C variant.

The CDR3 has 15 amino acids. V was shortened by 0 bases and J by 1 base, with 9 bases between the two germline ends. CDR1 and CDR2 from the germline V gene are LNHDA and SQIVND (reference sequence). As for the donors, each was a healthy bone marrow donor. Regarding this clone: The antigen remains undetermined.

PCR used 60 Vbeta primers and 13 Jbeta primers. Here immunoSEQ multiplex PCR was the method, and the copy in TCRdb shows in-frame clones only, minus some. The table records 150,000 to 200,000 clones, 80% of them present only once. Sequenced material: PBMCs. This clonotype originated in a man aged 18 to 30 in good health and CMV-seropositive. The V gene is TRBV19, the J gene TRBJ1-1; TRBD1 is a possible D gene (5 bases). The CDR3: CASSIDRTGNTEAFF. The CDR3 coding sequence is TGTGCCAGTAGTATAGACAGAACAGGGAACACTGAAGCTTTCTTT.